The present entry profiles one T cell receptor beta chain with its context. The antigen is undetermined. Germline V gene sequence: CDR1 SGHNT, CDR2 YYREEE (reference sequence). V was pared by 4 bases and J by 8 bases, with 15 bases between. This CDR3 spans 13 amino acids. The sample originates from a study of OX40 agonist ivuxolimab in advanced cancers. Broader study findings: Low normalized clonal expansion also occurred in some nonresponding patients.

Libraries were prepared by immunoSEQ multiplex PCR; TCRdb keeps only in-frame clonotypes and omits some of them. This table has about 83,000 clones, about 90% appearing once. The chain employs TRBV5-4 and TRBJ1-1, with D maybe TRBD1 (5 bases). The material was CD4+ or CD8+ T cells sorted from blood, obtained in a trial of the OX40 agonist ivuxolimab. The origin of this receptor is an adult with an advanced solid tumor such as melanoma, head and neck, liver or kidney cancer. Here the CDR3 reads CASSLDTGTEAFF. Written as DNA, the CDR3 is TGTGCCAGCAGCCTGGACACTGGGACCGAAGCTTTCTTT.